A single T cell receptor (beta chain) is shown here with its context. CDR1 and CDR2 from the germline V gene are KGHDR and SFDVKD. The ends were cut back, 4 bases at V and 0 bases at J, with 9 bases in the middle. CDR3 length equals 14 residues. The sample originates from a study of blood T cell repertoires in COVID-19. Sequencing used immunoSEQ multiplex PCR; TCRdb keeps in-frame clones, though not all of them. This sample has about 190,000 clones; 75% to 90% occur once, and the top ten carry 1.1%. The TCR comes from a man aged 25-40 years with acute or convalescent COVID-19. Sequenced: peripheral blood. The rearrangement joins TRBV24-1 to TRBJ2-7; TRBD2 is a possible D gene (5 bases). As DNA, the CDR3 is TGTGCCACCAGTGAAGGAGGTTACTCCTACGAGCAGTACTTC. Translation gives CATSEGGYSYEQYF.